The 20 T cell receptor beta chains below all came from one sample that was sequenced in a study of blood T cell repertoires in COVID-19 (dated by TCRdb to about 2020). Receptor libraries were prepared by the immunoSEQ multiplex PCR assay. Drawn from immuneACCESS, this table holds only the in-frame rearrangements with V and J called that TCRdb kept. Clones are partly lost; checked studies trace under half to an unresolved V gene and leave the rest unexplained. This sample comprises roughly 54,000 clones, roughly 84% of them detected only once. In total, the top ten clones hold over 2% of the sample. Material: peripheral blood. The origin of the receptors is a man between 50 and 59 years old with acute or convalescent COVID-19.

The rearrangement links TRBV7-7 to TRBJ2-2; D unclear. Trimming removed 1 base at V and 2 bases at J, with 5 bases between. Germline V gene data show CDR1 as SSHAT and CDR2 as FNYEAQ (reference sequence). The CDR3 is made up of 14 amino acids. The CDR3 loop is CASSLDRNTGELFF. CDR3 DNA sequence: TGTGCCAGCAGCTTAGACAGAAACACCGGGGAGCTGTTTTTT.

The genes are TRBV24-1 and TRBJ2-1, with TRBD2 matching 8 bases. Germline loops: CDR1 KGHDR, CDR2 SFDVKD. Unmatched junction bases numbered 10, after V lost 7 bases and J lost 9 bases. CDR3 size: 14 residues. CDR3: CATRPGLDSSEQFF. The CDR3, as DNA: TGTGCCACCAGACCGGGACTAGACTCCAGTGAGCAGTTCTTC.

The chain has TRBV28 and TRBJ2-7; 7 bases agree with TRBD2. The CDR3 is 13 residues long. Germline CDR1 and CDR2: MDHEN and SYDVKM. Trimming cost V 8 bases and J 6 bases; bases outside gene matches: 10. The CDR3 here is CASGGGVLGEQYF. Written as DNA, the CDR3 is TGTGCCAGCGGGGGAGGGGTTTTGGGCGAGCAGTACTTC. Complete variable domain (other parts from reference TRBV28 and TRBJ2-7): DVKVTQSSRYLVKRTGEKVFLECVQDMDHENMFWYRQDPGLGLRLIYFSYDVKMKEKGDIPEGYSVSREKKERFSLILESASTNQTSMYLCASGGGVLGEQYFGPGTRLTVT.

Comments on this clone: This CDR3 is also generated by other DNA sequences in the sample. The DNA of the CDR3 is TGTGCCAGCACCCGGGCGGGGGGGCAAGATACGCAGTATTTT. Protein: CASTRAGGQDTQYF. The chain has TRBV6-5 and TRBJ2-3; 9 bases match TRBD2. The CDR3 extends over 14 amino acids. Losses at the gene ends were 7 bases for V and 5 bases for J; bases not matched to a gene: 7. The V gene's germline CDR1 is MNHEY and CDR2 SVGAGI.

This clone was counted a few times. The chain links TRBV3-1 (or the pseudogene TRBV3-2) to TRBJ1-2; D might be TRBD1 (5 bases). This CDR3 contains 13 residues. Trimming cost V 1 base and J 6 bases, with 9 bases left between them. Germline lookup yields CDR1 LGHDT and CDR2 YNNKEL (reference sequence). CDR3 protein: CASSQARVHGYTF. In nucleotides, the CDR3 is TGTGCCAGCAGCCAAGCCAGGGTCCATGGCTACACCTTC.

This chain connects TRBV14 to TRBJ2-2; TRBD2 matches at 7 bases. Germline assignment: CDR1 SGHDN and CDR2 FVKESK. The CDR3 is made up of 15 amino acids. After removal of 3 bases from V and 4 bases from J, the junction contained 5 bases not matched to a gene. The CDR3 spells CASSQSLAATGELFF. The CDR3 nucleotides are TGTGCCAGCAGCCAGTCCCTAGCGGCCACCGGGGAGCTGTTTTTT.

V gene TRBV5-4 combines with J gene TRBJ1-5; TRBD1 matches at 8 bases. Germline CDR1 SGHNT, CDR2 YYREEE (reference sequence). Unmatched junction bases numbered 1, after V lost 1 base and J lost 7 bases. The CDR3 runs to 13 residues. The CDR3: CASSLQGAQPQHF. The DNA of the CDR3 is TGTGCCAGCAGCTTGCAGGGGGCCCAGCCCCAGCATTTT.

The J gene is TRBJ1-4, the V gene TRBV6-5; D gene uncertain. Per germline, CDR1 MNHEY and CDR2 SVGAGI. With 4 bases removed from V and 5 bases from J, the gap between germline ends came to 11 bases. CDR3 size: 14 residues. The chain's CDR3 is CASSLGRENEKLFF. CDR3 nucleotides: TGTGCCAGCAGTTTAGGGAGGGAGAATGAAAAACTGTTTTTT.

The rearrangement joins TRBV6-5 to TRBJ2-2, with D perhaps matching TRBD1 (5 bases). CDR1 and CDR2 from the germline V gene are MNHEY and SVGAGI. This CDR3 spans 13 amino acids. With 7 bases removed from V and 1 base from J, the gap between germline ends came to 7 bases. In DNA, the CDR3 is TGTGCCAGCACCAGGGAGAACACCGGGGAGCTGTTTTTT. This sequence encodes CASTRENTGELFF.

The chain links TRBV10-3 to TRBJ2-7, with no clear D. With 3 bases removed from V and 2 bases from J, the gap between germline ends came to 8 bases. CDR3 length equals 13 residues. CDR1 and CDR2 (germline): ENHRY, SYGVKD. Written as DNA, the CDR3 is TGTGCCATCAGTGATGGCACCGCCTACGAGCAGTACTTC. Translating gives CAISDGTAYEQYF.

The chain is built from TRBV28 and TRBJ2-3; 10 bases fit TRBD2. J was trimmed by 5 bases and V by 5 bases; bases with no gene match: 7. Per germline, CDR1 MDHEN and CDR2 SYDVKM. This CDR3 has 15 residues. CDR3 sequence: CASSPSGSRVDTQYF. The CDR3 nucleotides read TGTGCCAGCAGTCCTAGCGGGAGTCGGGTAGATACGCAGTATTTT.

This clone was seen a single time. This chain joins TRBV28 and TRBJ2-7; D gene uncertain. The germline gives CDR1 MDHEN, CDR2 SYDVKM. The CDR3 totals 13 residues. The V gene lost 2 bases and the J gene lost 0 bases, with 5 bases spanning the gap. The CDR3 region is CASSLGNSYEQYF. In DNA, the CDR3 is TGTGCCAGCAGTTTAGGCAACTCCTACGAGCAGTACTTC.

The chain combines TRBV24-1 with TRBJ2-2, with a weak D call TRBD1 (5 bases). Trimming stripped 5 bases from V and 0 bases from J, with 15 bases between. Germline CDR1 is KGHDR and CDR2 is SFDVKD. CDR3 length equals 17 residues. The CDR3 reads CATSAERTTTNTGELFF. Here the CDR3 DNA reads TGTGCCACCAGTGCAGAACGGACAACTACGAACACCGGGGAGCTGTTTTTT.

The chain recombines TRBV6-5 with TRBJ1-6, with D unresolved. The V gene's germline CDR1 is MNHEY and CDR2 SVGAGI. This CDR3 comprises 14 residues. The V gene lost 4 bases and the J gene lost 6 bases, with 10 bases spanning the gap. As DNA, the CDR3 is TGTGCCAGCAGTTCTGGACGGGGTAATTCACCCCTCCACTTT. This sequence encodes CASSSGRGNSPLHF.

The gene calls are TRBV28 and TRBJ2-2; D is perhaps TRBD1 (5 bases). This CDR3 spans 15 amino acids. Germline lookup yields CDR1 MDHEN and CDR2 SYDVKM. V was pared by 5 bases and J by 1 base, with 11 bases between. The chain's CDR3 is CASSPPDRNTGELFF. The CDR3 DNA reads as TGTGCCAGCAGTCCCCCCGACAGGAACACCGGGGAGCTGTTTTTT.

V and J are TRBV6-6 and TRBJ1-6; D is undetermined. This CDR3 contains 13 residues. Germline CDR1 reads MNHNY; CDR2 reads SVGAGI (reference sequence). The V gene lost 7 bases and the J gene lost 7 bases, with 11 bases spanning the gap. CDR3 DNA: TGTGCCAGCACACTGAGCGACAATTCACCCCTCCACTTT. This codes for CASTLSDNSPLHF.

This clone was counted only a few times. V and J are TRBV5-1 and TRBJ1-5; no clear D gene. The CDR3 runs 16 residues. Trimming shortened V by 0 bases and J by 1 base, and 11 bases separated the two germline ends. Germline V gene lookup returns CDR1 SGHRS and CDR2 YFSETQ. The CDR3 DNA follows: TGCGCCAGCAGCTTGGATCCACAGTTGAGCAATCAGCCCCAGCATTTT. It translates to CASSLDPQLSNQPQHF. The full variable domain, completed using reference TRBV5-1 and TRBJ1-5, is KAGVTQTPRYLIKTRGQQVTLSCSPISGHRSVSWYQQTPGQGLQFLFEYFSETQRNKGNFPGRFSGRQFSNSRSEMNVSTLELGDSALYLCASSLDPQLSNQPQHFGDGTRLSIL.

The CDR3 bases are TGTGCCAGCAGTTTGGACAGGGCAACAGATACGCAGTATTTT. Translated, it gives CASSLDRATDTQYF. The chain couples TRBV27 to TRBJ2-3, with TRBD1 identical over 8 bases. V lost 3 bases to trimming and J lost 3 bases; unmatched junction nucleotides: 2. Per the germline V gene, CDR1 is MNHEY and CDR2 is SMNVEV (reference sequence). This CDR3 spans 14 amino acids.

This sequence joins TRBV5-4 and TRBJ2-3; the match to TRBD2 covers 11 bases. Trimming cost V 4 bases and J 2 bases; bases outside gene matches: 6. The CDR3 is 16 residues long. The germline CDR1 and CDR2 sequences are SGHNT and YYREEE (reference sequence). The CDR3: CASSQRLAGFTDTQYF. Written as DNA, the CDR3 is TGTGCCAGCAGCCAACGACTAGCGGGATTCACAGATACGCAGTATTTT.

This chain links TRBV2 with TRBJ1-6; 8 bases map to TRBD1. Germline V gives CDR1 SNHLY, CDR2 FYNNEI. V lost 6 bases and J lost 9; bases outside the gene matches: 7. The CDR3 sequence is 14 residues long. The DNA for the CDR3 is TGTGCCAGCAGCGGACAGGGTTTGGGTTCACCCCTCCACTTT. This gives the protein CASSGQGLGSPLHF.